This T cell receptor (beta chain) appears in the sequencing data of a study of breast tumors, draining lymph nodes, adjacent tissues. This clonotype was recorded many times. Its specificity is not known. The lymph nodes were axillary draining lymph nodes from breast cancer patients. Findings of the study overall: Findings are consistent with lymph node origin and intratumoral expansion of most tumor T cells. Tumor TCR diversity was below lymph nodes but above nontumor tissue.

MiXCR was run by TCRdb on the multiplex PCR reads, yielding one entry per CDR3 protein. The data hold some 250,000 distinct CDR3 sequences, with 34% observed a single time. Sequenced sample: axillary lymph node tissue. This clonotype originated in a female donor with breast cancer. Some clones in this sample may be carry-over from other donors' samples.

The CDR3 loop reads CASSSLQTGNSPLHF. Written as DNA, the CDR3 is TGTGCCAGCAGCAGCCTCCAGACAGGGAATTCACCCCTCCACTTT. J is TRBJ1-6 and V is TRBV9, with 7 bases aligning to TRBD1. This CDR3 has 15 amino acids. Germline V gives CDR1 SGDLS, CDR2 YYNGEE. Unmatched junction bases numbered 8, after V lost 4 bases and J lost 7 bases.